The clone carrying this T cell receptor (beta chain) was detected once. The sample originates from a study of blood T cell repertoires in COVID-19. Looking at the study overall: Samples representing acute and convalescent COVID-19 were sourced from the United States, Italy and Spain.

Using immunoSEQ multiplex PCR, the repertoire was profiled, and TCRdb retains in-frame clones only, with some absent. This table holds under 60,000 clones, around four fifths found once. V lost 3 bases to trimming and J lost 8 bases; unmatched junction nucleotides: 14. The germline CDR1 and CDR2 sequences are KGHSH and LQKENI. This CDR3 contains 16 residues. The V and J genes are TRBV18 and TRBJ1-2; 8 positions match TRBD1. The material sequenced was peripheral blood. The TCR originated in a man aged 60-69 years with acute or convalescent COVID-19. As DNA, the CDR3 is TGTGCCAGCTCACCCGGACAGGGCAGAGAAAGGCAGGGCTACACCTTC. It translates to CASSPGQGRERQGYTF.